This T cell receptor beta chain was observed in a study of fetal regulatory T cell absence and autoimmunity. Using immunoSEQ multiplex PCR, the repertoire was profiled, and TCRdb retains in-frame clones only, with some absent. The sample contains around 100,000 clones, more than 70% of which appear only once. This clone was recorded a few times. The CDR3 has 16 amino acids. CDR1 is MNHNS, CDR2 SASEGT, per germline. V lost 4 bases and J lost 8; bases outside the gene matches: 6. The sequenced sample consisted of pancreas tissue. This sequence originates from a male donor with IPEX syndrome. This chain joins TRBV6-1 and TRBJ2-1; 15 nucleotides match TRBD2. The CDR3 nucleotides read TGTGCCAGCAGTGGCTGGACTAGCGGGAGGGCCTATGAGCAGTTCTTC. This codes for CASSGWTSGRAYEQFF.